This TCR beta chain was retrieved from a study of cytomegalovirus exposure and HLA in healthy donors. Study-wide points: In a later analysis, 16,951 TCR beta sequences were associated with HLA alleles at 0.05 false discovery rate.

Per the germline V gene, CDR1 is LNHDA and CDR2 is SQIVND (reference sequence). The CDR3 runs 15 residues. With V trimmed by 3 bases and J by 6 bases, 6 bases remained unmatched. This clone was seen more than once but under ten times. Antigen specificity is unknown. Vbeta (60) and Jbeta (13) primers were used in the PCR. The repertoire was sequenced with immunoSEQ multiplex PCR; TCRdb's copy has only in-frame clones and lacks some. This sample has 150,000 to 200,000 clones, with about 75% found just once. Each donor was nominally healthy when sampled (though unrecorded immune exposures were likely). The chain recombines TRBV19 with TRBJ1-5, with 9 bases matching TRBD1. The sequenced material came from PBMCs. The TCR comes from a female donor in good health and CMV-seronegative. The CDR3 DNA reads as TGTGCCAGTAGTATCTATGTGGACAGGGGTCAGCCCCAGCATTTT. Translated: CASSIYVDRGQPQHF.